Presented here are 23 T cell receptor beta chains from one specimen sequenced in a study of T cells in Graves' hyperthyroidism and ophthalmopathy (dated by TCRdb to the late 2010s). The library was built by means of multiplex PCR. TCRdb shows the sequencer as Illumina HiSeq 2000. Amplification of TCR beta CDR3 regions was carried out from RNA transcripts. The first round of RT-PCR for the TCR CDR3 was performed with the HTBI primer set and the Qiagen OneStep RT-PCR kit. The raw public reads went through TCRdb reprocessing: fastp at Q25, MiXCR clone calling, in-frame beta chains kept. Rows with a matching CDR3 protein are joined into one entry that keeps the most common DNA and genes. For this sample the table gives about half a million distinct CDR3 sequences, of which about 20% were detected only once. The ten most abundant clones make up roughly 47% of the sample. Source material: blood. The origin of the receptors is a man in his forties with Graves' ophthalmopathy.

This clonotype has at least ten counts. The V call is TRBV7-9, the J call TRBJ1-2, with 7 bases aligning to TRBD1. The V gene's germline CDR1 is SEHNR and CDR2 FQNEAQ (reference sequence). The length of the CDR3 is 12 residues. The junction had 9 bases not matched to a gene; V was cut back by 5 bases and J by 12 bases. CDR3 in DNA: TGTGCCAGCAGCGCCACCCGGGACAGTAACACCTTC. Its protein is CASSATRDSNTF.

The chain uses TRBV5-1 and TRBJ2-3; 14 bases line up with TRBD2. J was trimmed by 9 bases and V by 4 bases; bases with no gene match: 13. CDR1 and CDR2 (germline): SGHRS, YFSETQ. The CDR3 loop spans 17 amino acids. The CDR3 protein is CASSDGTSGGPLGTQYF. CDR3 nucleotide sequence: TGCGCCAGCAGCGACGGGACTAGCGGGGGCCCTCTCGGGACGCAGTATTTT.

This clonotype has a handful of counts. The gene calls are TRBV20-1 and TRBJ2-7, with D maybe TRBD2 (5 bases). The CDR3 length is 14 residues. Trimming stripped 6 bases from V and 0 bases from J, with 15 bases between. Germline CDR1 and CDR2: DFQATT and SNEGSKA (reference sequence). The CDR3 DNA follows: TGCAGTGCCCGGAAGTGGGAGACCTCCTACGAGCAGTACTTC. This gives the protein CSARKWETSYEQYF.

This clonotype was seen repeatedly, ten times or more. This chain links TRBV13 with TRBJ2-1; 13 bases map to TRBD2. This CDR3 spans 16 amino acids. Trimming cost V 6 bases and J 6 bases; bases outside gene matches: 8. CDR1 is PRHDT and CDR2 is FYEKMQ in the germline V gene (reference sequence). Here the CDR3 reads CASRLGLAGSSNEQFF. The CDR3 DNA reads as TGTGCCAGCAGACTGGGACTAGCGGGGAGTAGCAATGAGCAGTTCTTC. The complete variable domain, with remaining parts taken from reference TRBV13 and TRBJ2-1, reads AAGVIQSPRHLIKEKRETATLKCYPIPRHDTVYWYQQGPGQDPQFLISFYEKMQSDKGSIPDRFSAQQFSDYHSELNMSSLELGDSALYFCASRLGLAGSSNEQFFGPGTRLTVL.

The chain carries TRBV6-6 and TRBJ1-1; D is uncertain. Deletions cut 0 bases from V and 0 bases from J, with 11 bases between. The CDR3 loop spans 16 amino acids. CDR1 and CDR2 (germline): MNHNY, SVGAGI (reference sequence). The CDR3 DNA sequence: TGTGCCAGCAGTTACTCGTTATCCACAGTGAACACTGAAGCTTTCTTT. Protein sequence: CASSYSLSTVNTEAFF.

About this clonotype: It may be a read error: a sequence one base away is much more abundant. The V gene is TRBV6-2 or TRBV6-3, the J gene TRBJ1-1; D call uncertain. This CDR3 has 13 residues. Germline-derived CDR1 and CDR2 are MNHEY and SVGEGT. CDR3 coding DNA: TGTGCCAGCAGAACTACCCTGAACCCTGAAGCTTTCTTT. Translating it yields CASRTTLNPEAFF.

This clonotype has at least ten counts. The rearrangement joins TRBV7-6 to TRBJ2-7; 15 bases are shared with TRBD2. J gave up 5 bases and V 5 bases, and 4 bases lay outside the gene matches. The V gene's germline CDR1 is SGHVS and CDR2 FNYEAQ. This CDR3 has 15 residues. The CDR3 reads CASSHWTSGRDEQYF. CDR3 coding DNA: TGTGCCAGCAGCCATTGGACTAGCGGGAGGGACGAGCAGTACTTC.

This clonotype was observed at least ten times. The J gene is TRBJ2-1, the V gene TRBV7-9; D gene unclear. There are 15 residues in the CDR3. Germline values: CDR1 SEHNR, CDR2 FQNEAQ (reference sequence). V lost 1 base and J lost 0, with 7 bases in between. In DNA, the CDR3 is TGTGCCAGCAGCTTAGGACTGAGCTCCTACAATGAGCAGTTCTTC. Its translation: CASSLGLSSYNEQFF.

This clonotype was seen ten or more times. The V call is TRBV28, the J call TRBJ1-6, with 8 nucleotides matching TRBD1. Germline assignment: CDR1 MDHEN and CDR2 SYDVKM. With 7 bases clipped from V and 9 bases from J, the junction kept 8 bases outside the gene matches. The CDR3 loop spans 14 amino acids. CDR3 protein: CASTKGQGGSPLHF. For the CDR3, the DNA is TGTGCCAGCACTAAAGGACAGGGAGGTTCACCCCTCCACTTT.

This clonotype was recorded at least ten times. V gene TRBV12-3 or TRBV12-4 combines with J gene TRBJ2-3; the D gene is possibly TRBD2 (5 bases). The CDR3 is 13 amino acids. V lost 3 bases to trimming and J lost 4 bases, with 8 bases between them. The CDR3 coding sequence is TGTGCCAGCAGTTTCTCGGGGTCAGATACGCAGTATTTT. This sequence encodes CASSFSGSDTQYF.

This clonotype has a count of ten or more. This chain joins TRBV28 and TRBJ2-5; 8 bases are shared with TRBD2. In germline, CDR1 is MDHEN, CDR2 SYDVKM. With V trimmed by 6 bases and J by 5 bases, 11 bases remained unmatched. The CDR3 consists of 15 residues. The CDR3 bases are TGTGCCAGCAGCAAGATCGGACTAGCTGGGGAGACCCAGTACTTC. This codes for CASSKIGLAGETQYF.

This chain joins TRBV20-1 and TRBJ2-1; no reliable D call. Germline loops: CDR1 DFQATT, CDR2 SNEGSKA (reference sequence). Trimming cost V 5 bases and J 0 bases, with 14 bases left between them. This CDR3 spans 15 amino acids. The CDR3 loop is CSAESGSNSYNEQFF. CDR3 DNA sequence: TGCAGTGCTGAGAGTGGGTCGAACTCCTACAATGAGCAGTTCTTC.

This clonotype was recorded at least ten times. The V gene is TRBV20-1, the J gene TRBJ2-7, with D maybe TRBD2 (7 bases). V was cut by 5 bases and J by 2 bases, with 13 bases left in between. The germline gives CDR1 DFQATT, CDR2 SNEGSKA (reference sequence). The CDR3 covers 13 residues. The CDR3 protein is CSAPGEGTYEQYF. CDR3 DNA: TGCAGTGCTCCAGGGGAGGGGACCTACGAGCAGTACTTC.

This rearrangement joins TRBV6-2 or TRBV6-3 to TRBJ2-3; 13 bases fit TRBD2. Germline assignment: CDR1 MNHEY and CDR2 SVGEGT. This CDR3 has 16 amino acids. The V and J ends lost 2 bases and 6 bases, in that order; junction bases with no gene match: 5. This CDR3 reads CASSYARTSGSDTQYF. In DNA form, the CDR3 reads TGTGCCAGCAGTTACGCTAGGACTAGCGGGAGTGATACGCAGTATTTT.

There are many counts of this clonotype. The chain couples TRBV7-2 to TRBJ2-3; D remains unclear. Germline CDR1 is SGHTA and CDR2 is FQGNSA. With 5 bases removed from V and 2 bases from J, the gap between germline ends came to 8 bases. This CDR3 comprises 13 residues. DNA for the CDR3: TGTGCCAGCAGCGCACCTGTCACAGATACGCAGTATTTT. Translation gives CASSAPVTDTQYF.

This clonotype was detected only a few times. This chain uses TRBV4-1 with TRBJ2-3; 8 bases are a match to TRBD2. The trim removed 4 bases at V and 5 bases at J, leaving 11 bases unmatched. Germline V gene data show CDR1 as MGHRA and CDR2 as YSYEKL. This CDR3 is built from 16 residues. The CDR3 spells CASSPLGGGAQDTQYF. The CDR3 bases are TGCGCCAGCAGCCCACTCGGGGGGGGGGCCCAAGATACGCAGTATTTT.

The chain carries TRBV30 and TRBJ1-6; 9 positions agree with TRBD1. The trim removed 2 bases at V and 11 bases at J, leaving 7 bases unmatched. The germline gives CDR1 GTSNPN, CDR2 SVGIG (reference sequence). The CDR3 runs 14 residues. CDR3 residues: CAWSSGQGNAPLHF. In DNA, the CDR3 is TGTGCCTGGAGTTCCGGACAGGGGAATGCACCCCTCCACTTT. Complete variable domain (other parts from reference TRBV30 and TRBJ1-6): SQTIHQWPATLVQPVGSPLSLECTVEGTSNPNLYWYRQAAGRGLQLLFYSVGIGQISSEVPQNLSASRPQDRQFILSSKKLLLSDSGFYLCAWSSGQGNAPLHFGNGTRLTVT.

This chain joins TRBV27 and TRBJ2-2; possibly TRBD1 or TRBD2 for D (5 bases each). Germline V gene sequence: CDR1 MNHEY, CDR2 SMNVEV (reference sequence). This CDR3 is built from 17 residues. Deletions cut 3 bases from V and 7 bases from J, with 21 bases between. CDR3 amino acids: CASSFKAGYGGDGELFF. CDR3 in DNA: TGTGCCAGCAGTTTCAAAGCAGGGTACGGAGGTGACGGGGAGCTGTTTTTT.

This clonotype was counted at least ten times. This chain connects TRBV11-2 to TRBJ2-7; a possible D gene is TRBD1 (6 bases). Trimming took 1 base from V and 3 from J, leaving 10 bases between them. The CDR3 loop spans 14 amino acids. Looked up from germline, CDR1 is SGHAT and CDR2 is FQNNGV. The CDR3, as DNA: TGTGCCAGCAGCTTAGGGACAGACTTCTACGAGCAGTACTTC. This translates into CASSLGTDFYEQYF.

The genes are TRBV6-2 or TRBV6-3 and TRBJ1-2; the D gene is possibly TRBD1 (6 bases). Germline CDR1 MNHEY, CDR2 SVGEGT. This CDR3 region has 17 residues. The V gene lost 0 bases and the J gene lost 4 bases, with 18 bases spanning the gap. The CDR3 region is CASSYSPGASRSYGYTF. For the CDR3, the DNA is TGTGCCAGCAGTTACTCGCCAGGGGCATCACGTAGCTATGGCTACACCTTC.

A few counts support this clonotype. The CDR3 reads CASSFPSGRAGETQYF. The CDR3, as DNA: TGTGCCAGCAGCTTCCCTAGCGGGAGGGCGGGTGAGACCCAGTACTTC. This chain joins TRBV5-6 and TRBJ2-5; the match to TRBD2 covers 12 bases. Germline CDR1 is SGHDT and CDR2 is YYEEEE. V lost 2 bases, J lost 5 bases, and 7 bases stayed unmatched. This CDR3 contains 16 residues.

A few counts support this clonotype. The rearrangement joins TRBV10-3 to TRBJ2-7; D is ambiguous. Deletions cut 8 bases from V and 2 bases from J, with 10 bases between. Germline values: CDR1 ENHRY, CDR2 SYGVKD. CDR3 length: 12 amino acids. The CDR3 spells CAIWEGTYEQYF. CDR3 DNA: TGTGCCATCTGGGAAGGCACCTACGAGCAGTACTTC.

This clonotype has a count of ten or more. The chain has TRBV5-1 and TRBJ2-1; 8 bases are shared with TRBD1. The V gene end was trimmed by 0 bases and the J gene end by 4 bases; junction bases not matched to a gene: 0. From germline, CDR1 is SGHRS and CDR2 YFSETQ. The CDR3 spans 14 residues. The CDR3 DNA is TGCGCCAGCAGCTTGGGGGACAGGTACAATGAGCAGTTCTTC. As protein: CASSLGDRYNEQFF.